The 10 T cell receptor beta chains given below trace back to one sample, sequenced in a study of T cell responses to AZD1222 COVID-19 vaccine. The method was immunoSEQ multiplex PCR; TCRdb's version includes in-frame clones alone and lacks a portion of them. The data hold 65,000 to 90,000 clones, with about 85% observed a single time. The sample here was peripheral blood, taken 28 days after the second AZD1222 dose. Receptors were obtained from an adult who received the AZD1222 COVID-19 vaccine.

This chain joins TRBV5-6 and TRBJ2-7; no reliable D call. V was pared by 4 bases and J by 6 bases, with 8 bases between. Germline V CDR1 and CDR2: SGHDT, YYEEEE. The CDR3 is 11 residues long. CDR3 protein: CASSVHGEQYF. Here the CDR3 DNA reads TGTGCCAGCAGCGTACATGGCGAGCAGTACTTC. The full variable domain, with the rest looked up from reference TRBV5-6 and TRBJ2-7, is DAGVTQSPTHLIKTRGQQVTLRCSPKSGHDTVSWYQQALGQGPQFIFQYYEEEERQRGNFPDRFSGHQFPNYSSELNVNALLLGDSALYLCASSVHGEQYFGPGTRLTVT.

The CDR3 loop is CASSPPEEWNTGELFF. The CDR3, as DNA: TGTGCCAGCTCACCACCGGAGGAGTGGAACACCGGGGAGCTGTTTTTT. This rearrangement joins TRBV18 to TRBJ2-2, with D perhaps TRBD2 (5 bases). This CDR3 is 16 amino acids long. Germline-derived CDR1 and CDR2 are KGHSH and LQKENI. V gave up 0 bases and J gave up 1 base, with 9 bases separating them.

This chain connects TRBV7-9 to TRBJ2-2, with 9 bases identical to TRBD1. V was clipped by 8 bases and J by 5 bases; unmatched bases: 9. The CDR3 is made up of 15 amino acids. From germline, CDR1 is SEHNR and CDR2 FQNEAQ (reference sequence). For the CDR3, the DNA is TGTGCCAGCTTGGAAGGACAGGGGTGGACCGGGGAGCTGTTTTTT. It translates to CASLEGQGWTGELFF.

J is TRBJ1-4 and V is TRBV18; D is uncertain. The germline V gene has CDR1 KGHSH and CDR2 LQKENI. Between the trimmed V and J ends, which lost 0 bases and 8 bases, there was a span of 10 bases. The CDR3 has 14 residues. In DNA, the CDR3 is TGTGCCAGCTCACCACCAGGTCGGAAGGAAAAACTGTTTTTT. It yields the protein CASSPPGRKEKLFF.

V and J are TRBV30 and TRBJ1-5, with TRBD1 as a possible D gene (5 bases). This CDR3 region has 15 residues. CDR1 is GTSNPN, CDR2 SVGIG, per germline (reference sequence). The germline V and J ends were trimmed by 2 bases and 7 bases, with 18 bases remaining between them. The CDR3 is CAWSRGSNRGQPQHF. The DNA for the CDR3 is TGTGCCTGGAGTCGGGGCTCAAACCGCGGGCAGCCCCAGCATTTT. The full variable domain, rest sourced from reference TRBV30 and TRBJ1-5, is SQTIHQWPATLVQPVGSPLSLECTVEGTSNPNLYWYRQAAGRGLQLLFYSVGIGQISSEVPQNLSASRPQDRQFILSSKKLLLSDSGFYLCAWSRGSNRGQPQHFGDGTRLSIL.

This clone was found once. This sequence joins TRBV7-2 and TRBJ1-5; D unresolved. The CDR3 contains 14 residues. CDR1 and CDR2 from the germline V gene are SGHTA and FQGNSA. With 1 base removed from V and 4 bases from J, the gap between germline ends came to 8 bases. The CDR3 bases are TGTGCCAGCAGCTTAGTCTGGGAGAATCAGCCCCAGCATTTT. Its translation is CASSLVWENQPQHF.

J is TRBJ2-2 and V is TRBV7-9, with D possibly being TRBD2 (6 bases). The CDR3 has 16 residues. From germline, CDR1 is SEHNR and CDR2 FQNEAQ (reference sequence). The V gene lost 3 bases and the J gene lost 0 bases, with 11 bases spanning the gap. The CDR3 nucleotides are TGTGCCAGCAGCTTTCGACTAGTGGCGAACACCGGGGAGCTGTTTTTT. This sequence encodes CASSFRLVANTGELFF.

The chain links TRBV6-2 or TRBV6-3 to TRBJ2-5; 8 nucleotides match TRBD1. The CDR3 length is 16 residues. Germline V gives CDR1 MNHEY, CDR2 SVGEGT. Trimming at V came to 6 bases and at J to 3 bases, leaving 12 bases not matched to a gene. CDR3 sequence: CASSPRDRTFKETQYF. As DNA, the CDR3 is TGTGCCAGCAGCCCCCGGGACAGGACATTCAAAGAGACCCAGTACTTC.

The gene calls are TRBV7-3 and TRBJ2-1; 10 bases fit TRBD2. V was pared by 4 bases and J by 6 bases, with 12 bases of the junction left unmatched. This CDR3 region has 17 residues. CDR1 is SGHTA and CDR2 is FQGTGA in the germline V gene. The CDR3 protein is CASSSLPSGRYGNEQFF. DNA for the CDR3: TGTGCCAGCAGCTCACTGCCTAGCGGGAGATACGGCAATGAGCAGTTCTTC. Drawing the rest from reference TRBV7-3 and TRBJ2-1, the complete variable domain is GAGVSQTPSNKVTEKGKYVELRCDPISGHTALYWYRQSLGQGPEFLIYFQGTGAADDSGLPNDRFFAVRPEGSVSTLKIQRTERGDSAVYLCASSSLPSGRYGNEQFFGPGTRLTVL.

J is TRBJ2-7 and V is TRBV5-1, with a possible D match to TRBD1 (5 bases). V was cut by 7 bases and J by 5 bases, with 16 bases left in between. This CDR3 comprises 13 residues. In germline, CDR1 is SGHRS, CDR2 YFSETQ. DNA of the CDR3: TGCGCCAGCTCCAAGGGGCCGTACGACGAGCAGTACTTC. It encodes CASSKGPYDEQYF.